These 22 T cell receptor beta chains originate from one sample sequenced in a study of glioma-infiltrating T cells after dendritic cell vaccination. This table comes from immunoSEQ multiplex PCR, and its TCRdb copy is limited to in-frame clones, with some not included. The sample yields some 110,000 clones, almost 90% seen once. Time point in this sample: after dendritic cell vaccination, including at tumor progression/relapse. The sample consisted of blood, taken after dendritic cell vaccination. These TCRs come from a human donor with glioblastoma.

This clone was seen only once. The chain carries TRBV4-2 and TRBJ1-2; 7 nucleotides agree with TRBD1. Germline CDR1 LGHNA, CDR2 YNFKEQ. The CDR3 runs to 15 residues. V gave up 0 bases and J gave up 8 bases; unmatched junction bases: 9. As DNA, the CDR3 is TGTGCCAGCAGCCAAGAAGGGGGCCCATTGGAGGGCTACACCTTC. This codes for CASSQEGGPLEGYTF.

This clone has more than one count but fewer than ten. The J gene is TRBJ2-3, the V gene TRBV7-9; TRBD2 matches 10 bases. The CDR3 loop spans 16 amino acids. V was pared by 5 bases and J by 6 bases, with 11 bases of the junction left unmatched. Germline CDR1 SEHNR, CDR2 FQNEAQ (reference sequence). CDR3 sequence (DNA): TGTGCCAGCAGCCCAGCGGGAGGGCCTTCGCGGGATACGCAGTATTTT. Translation gives CASSPAGGPSRDTQYF. Together with reference TRBV7-9 and TRBJ2-3, the CDR3 gives the full variable domain: DTGVSQNPRHKITKRGQNVTFRCDPISEHNRLYWYRQTLGQGPEFLTYFQNEAQLEKSRLLSDRFSAERPKGSFSTLEIQRTEQGDSAMYLCASSPAGGPSRDTQYFGPGTRLTVL.

V usage is TRBV29-1 and J usage is TRBJ2-5; TRBD2 agrees at 15 bases. The CDR3 runs 16 residues. The germline gives CDR1 SQVTM, CDR2 ANQGSEA. Trimming cost V 6 bases and J 4 bases; bases outside gene matches: 9. This CDR3 is CSVWTSGRAWRETQYF. CDR3 coding DNA: TGCAGCGTCTGGACTAGCGGGAGGGCTTGGCGAGAGACCCAGTACTTC. Drawing the rest from reference TRBV29-1 and TRBJ2-5, the complete variable domain is SAVISQKPSRDICQRGTSLTIQCQVDSQVTMMFWYRQQPGQSLTLIATANQGSEATYESGFVIDKFPISRPNLTFSTLTVSNMSPEDSSIYLCSVWTSGRAWRETQYFGPGTRLLVL.

The V call is TRBV2, the J call TRBJ2-5, with 11 bases aligning to TRBD2. V was pared by 4 bases and J by 2 bases, with 3 bases of the junction left unmatched. Germline V gene data show CDR1 as SNHLY and CDR2 as FYNNEI. The CDR3 is made up of 15 amino acids. CDR3 nucleotide sequence: TGTGCCAGCAGTGCCCTAGCGGGGGGACAAGAGACCCAGTACTTC. Amino acid sequence: CASSALAGGQETQYF. Combining the CDR3 with reference TRBV2 and TRBJ2-5 gives the whole variable domain EPEVTQTPSHQVTQMGQEVILRCVPISNHLYFYWYRQILGQKVEFLVSFYNNEISEKSEIFDDQFSVERPDGSNFTLKIRSTKLEDSAMYFCASSALAGGQETQYFGPGTRLLVL.

The chain combines TRBV5-1 with TRBJ2-5; 7 bases agree with TRBD1. The junction had 9 bases not matched to a gene; V was cut back by 3 bases and J by 4 bases. The CDR3 is 15 amino acids. Germline V gene data show CDR1 as SGHRS and CDR2 as YFSETQ. The CDR3 is CASSSGGTEGETQYF. CDR3 in DNA: TGCGCCAGCAGCTCAGGGGGAACCGAGGGAGAGACCCAGTACTTC.

This clone has just one count. The rearrangement links TRBV7-8 to TRBJ2-3, with a weak D call TRBD2 (5 bases). Germline-derived CDR1 and CDR2 are SGHVS and FQNEAQ. The CDR3 is 14 residues long. V was cut by 1 base and J by 5 bases, with 10 bases left in between. As DNA, the CDR3 is TGTGCCAGCAGCTTAGGTCCCGGAGGAGATACGCAGTATTTT. Residues: CASSLGPGGDTQYF.

The chain recombines TRBV2 with TRBJ2-6, with 7 bases matching TRBD1. Germline CDR1 reads SNHLY; CDR2 reads FYNNEI. The CDR3 has 14 residues. The V and J ends lost 6 bases and 2 bases, in that order; junction bases with no gene match: 1. CDR3 nucleotides: TGTGCCAGCAGAGGGGGCGCTGGGGCCAACGTCCTGACTTTC. It encodes CASRGGAGANVLTF.

The gene calls are TRBV5-4 and TRBJ2-3, with TRBD2 matching over 7 bases. Per the germline V gene, CDR1 is SGHNT and CDR2 is YYREEE (reference sequence). J gave up 2 bases and V 1 base, and 7 bases lay outside the gene matches. The CDR3 consists of 16 residues. CDR3: CASSLFTGGDTDTQYF. Written as DNA, the CDR3 is TGTGCCAGCAGCTTGTTTACGGGGGGAGACACAGATACGCAGTATTTT.

The V gene is TRBV7-9, the J gene TRBJ1-1; 7 nucleotides line up with TRBD1. The CDR3 has 15 amino acids. V lost 1 base to trimming and J lost 0 bases; unmatched junction nucleotides: 2. Germline-derived CDR1 and CDR2 are SEHNR and FQNEAQ (reference sequence). For the CDR3, the DNA is TGTGCCAGCAGCTTAGTGACAGGGTTGAACACTGAAGCTTTCTTT. Translation: CASSLVTGLNTEAFF.

The count of this clone is one. The chain couples TRBV18 to TRBJ1-2; D perhaps matches TRBD1 (5 bases). The V end was cut by 3 bases, the J end by 10 bases, with 15 bases between. The CDR3 extends over 13 amino acids. The germline gives CDR1 KGHSH, CDR2 LQKENI. The CDR3 nucleotides are TGTGCCAGCTCACCCCTGGTGGGGGGGGACTACACCTTC. Translation gives CASSPLVGGDYTF.

This clone was recorded a few times. The chain uses TRBV6-5 and TRBJ1-2; 7 bases agree with TRBD1. Losses at the gene ends were 4 bases for V and 5 bases for J; bases not matched to a gene: 7. The germline gives CDR1 MNHEY, CDR2 SVGAGI. The CDR3 totals 14 residues. CDR3 DNA: TGTGCCAGCAGTTGGGACAGAACGCAATATGGCTACACCTTC. Its protein is CASSWDRTQYGYTF.

V usage is TRBV6-1 and J usage is TRBJ1-1; D unclear. Looked up from germline, CDR1 is MNHNS and CDR2 is SASEGT. This CDR3 contains 13 residues. V was clipped by 3 bases and J by 5 bases, with 10 bases between them. The chain's CDR3 is CASSDNSWTEAFF. The CDR3 DNA follows: TGTGCCAGCAGTGATAACAGTTGGACTGAAGCTTTCTTT.

The chain is built from TRBV27 and TRBJ2-2; D is perhaps TRBD2 (5 bases). The V gene's germline CDR1 is MNHEY and CDR2 SMNVEV (reference sequence). Trimming removed 2 bases from V and 5 bases from J, with 9 bases in between. The CDR3 loop spans 14 amino acids. CDR3 region: CASSLAWETGELFF. CDR3 DNA sequence: TGTGCCAGCAGTTTAGCGTGGGAGACCGGGGAGCTGTTTTTT.

The V gene is TRBV7-3, the J gene TRBJ1-1; a possible D gene is TRBD1 (5 bases). The length of the CDR3 is 13 residues. The V end lost 4 bases, the J end lost 1 base, and 7 bases lay between the germline ends. Germline V lookup: CDR1 SGHTA, CDR2 FQGTGA. The CDR3 bases are TGTGCCAGCAGCTCCCAGGGGAACACTGAAGCTTTCTTT. Its protein is CASSSQGNTEAFF.

The chain uses TRBV13 and TRBJ2-1, with TRBD2 identical over 8 bases. Germline loops: CDR1 PRHDT, CDR2 FYEKMQ (reference sequence). The CDR3 is 17 amino acids. The junction had 14 bases not matched to a gene; V was cut back by 6 bases and J by 4 bases. The CDR3 reads CASSSDAPAGGYNEQFF. CDR3 nucleotide sequence: TGTGCCAGCAGTTCGGACGCCCCTGCGGGGGGTTACAATGAGCAGTTCTTC.

This chain joins TRBV2 and TRBJ1-2; no clear D gene. This CDR3 has 13 amino acids. The V gene lost 5 bases and the J gene lost 8 bases, with 15 bases spanning the gap. CDR1 is SNHLY and CDR2 is FYNNEI in the germline V gene. The CDR3, as DNA: TGTGCCAGCAGTTTCGACACCCCTCGGGGCTACACCTTC. Amino acids: CASSFDTPRGYTF.

The chain carries TRBV10-3 and TRBJ2-2, with 13 bases identical to TRBD2. The CDR3 has 15 residues. V trimming: 10 bases; J trimming: 1 base; junction bases outside the gene matches: 3. Germline CDR1 is ENHRY and CDR2 is SYGVKD. CDR3 sequence reads: CATGLAGMNTGELFF. CDR3 DNA: TGTGCCACGGGACTAGCGGGGATGAACACCGGGGAGCTGTTTTTT.

The chain links TRBV29-1 to TRBJ2-3; 13 bases fit TRBD2. Losses at the gene ends were 7 bases for V and 2 bases for J; bases not matched to a gene: 3. Germline CDR1 SQVTM, CDR2 ANQGSEA. The CDR3 is made up of 14 amino acids. Here the CDR3 DNA reads TGCAGCGGCGGGACTAGCGGGGACACAGATACGCAGTATTTT. It encodes CSGGTSGDTDTQYF.

About this clone itself: One end of the junction fails to match germline, which may point to a read error. V and J are TRBV5-1 and TRBJ2-7, with a possible D match to TRBD1 (5 bases). Germline V lookup: CDR1 SGHRS, CDR2 YFSETQ. This CDR3 comprises 14 residues. CDR3 loop: CAGSLASGNYEQYF. The CDR3 DNA reads as TGCGCCGGCAGCTTGGCTTCAGGGAACTACGAGCAGTACTTC.

Comments on this clone: Relative to the germline gene, one junction end is altered; a read error may explain this. V gene TRBV2 combines with J gene TRBJ2-7, with 8 bases matching TRBD2. This CDR3 has 14 amino acids. Germline-derived CDR1 and CDR2 are SNHLY and FYNNEI. CDR3: CASSSSAGTSGVIF. DNA for the CDR3: TGTGCCAGCAGTTCCTCCGCGGGAACTAGCGGAGTAATCTTC.

The rearrangement uses TRBV10-3 and TRBJ1-5; tentative D call: TRBD1 (6 bases). This CDR3 has 14 amino acids. Trimming shortened V by 0 bases and J by 7 bases, and 10 bases separated the two germline ends. Germline V gene data show CDR1 as ENHRY and CDR2 as SYGVKD. In DNA, the CDR3 is TGTGCCATCAGTGAGTCCGGGACAAGACAGCCCCAGCATTTT. Its protein product is CAISESGTRQPQHF.

The chain recombines TRBV9 with TRBJ2-5; the match to TRBD2 covers 7 bases. Germline V CDR1 and CDR2: SGDLS, YYNGEE. CDR3 length equals 15 residues. The trim removed 2 bases at V and 2 bases at J, leaving 6 bases unmatched. CDR3 in amino acids: CASSVGPAGQETQYF. Written as DNA, the CDR3 is TGTGCCAGCAGCGTCGGCCCAGCGGGACAAGAGACCCAGTACTTC.